What follows are 4 T cell receptor beta chains derived from one specimen sequenced in a study of response to subunit inactivated influenza vaccine (dated by TCRdb to 2017 to 2018). Preparation of the library involved RT-PCR. The reads were generated on an Illumina HiSeq 2500. TCRdb cleaned the public reads at Q25 with fastp, built clones with MiXCR and kept in-frame beta chains. Each entry is one CDR3 protein sequence, shown with its most common DNA and genes. The sample records over 800,000 distinct CDR3 sequences, about 20% of which are singletons. In total, the top ten clones hold more than 8.5% of the sample. Specimen: PBMCs from blood, collected 5 to 6 days after vaccination. These receptors all come from a man in his fifties or sixties who received an inactivated influenza vaccine. Donor details come from another sample of the same person, matched by shared clones.

CDR3 DNA sequence: TGTGCCAGCAGAACTTACTCTGGGGCCAACGTCCTGACTTTC. It is translated as CASRTYSGANVLTF. This rearrangement joins TRBV2 to TRBJ2-6; D is unclear. V was pared by 6 bases and J by 0 bases, with 6 bases between. This CDR3 has 14 residues. From germline, CDR1 is SNHLY and CDR2 FYNNEI.

This chain links TRBV12-3 or TRBV12-4 with TRBJ2-7; no reliable D call. This CDR3 comprises 12 residues. Trimming removed 3 bases at V and 6 bases at J, with 9 bases between. The CDR3 nucleotides read TGTGCCAGCAGTTTTAACGCCCTCGAGCAGTACTTC. Encoded protein: CASSFNALEQYF.

This clonotype was seen a few times. This chain connects TRBV7-9 to TRBJ2-7, with 8 nucleotides matching TRBD2. Per germline, CDR1 SEHNR and CDR2 FQNEAQ (reference sequence). This CDR3 is built from 14 residues. V gave up 5 bases and J gave up 3 bases; unmatched junction bases: 6. The CDR3 protein is CASSQPTSGYEQYF. The CDR3 DNA follows: TGTGCCAGCAGCCAACCAACTAGCGGCTACGAGCAGTACTTC.

This rearrangement joins TRBV7-2 to TRBJ1-4; D may be TRBD1 (6 bases). The CDR3 is made up of 12 amino acids. The germline CDR1 and CDR2 sequences are SGHTA and FQGNSA. The V end was cut by 5 bases, the J end by 13 bases, with 14 bases between. The CDR3 reads CASSPSGGRLFF. The CDR3 DNA reads TGTGCCAGCAGCCCATCGGGGGGGCGACTGTTTTTT. Together with reference TRBV7-2 and TRBJ1-4, the CDR3 gives the full variable domain: GAGVSQSPSNKVTEKGKDVELRCDPISGHTALYWYRQSLGQGLEFLIYFQGNSAPDKSGLPSDRFSAERTGGSVSTLTIQRTQQEDSAVYLCASSPSGGRLFFGSGTQLSVL.